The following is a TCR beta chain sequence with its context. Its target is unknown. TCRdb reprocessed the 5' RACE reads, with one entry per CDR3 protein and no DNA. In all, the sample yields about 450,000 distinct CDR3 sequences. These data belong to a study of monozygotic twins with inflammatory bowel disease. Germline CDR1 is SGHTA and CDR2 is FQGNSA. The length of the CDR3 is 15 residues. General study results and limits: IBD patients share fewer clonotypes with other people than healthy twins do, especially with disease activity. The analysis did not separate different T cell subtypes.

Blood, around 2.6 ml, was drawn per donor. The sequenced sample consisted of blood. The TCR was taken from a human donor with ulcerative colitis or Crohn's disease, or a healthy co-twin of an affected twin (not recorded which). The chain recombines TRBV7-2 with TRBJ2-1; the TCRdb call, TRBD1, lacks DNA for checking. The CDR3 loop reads CASSPGQGGYNEQFF.